A selection of T cell receptor beta chains follows, all from one sample in a study of cytomegalovirus exposure and HLA in healthy donors. Sequenced by immunoSEQ multiplex PCR; TCRdb stores in-frame clones only, minus some. The table has 150,000 or so clones, over 60% seen once. The specimen sequenced was PBMCs. All receptors come from a young woman in good health and CMV-seronegative. Both conserved end residues are part of each CDR3. D genes are given only for firm matches. Not all rows give a size; the values are once, few, many and, for expanded clones, a class.

d_call	clone_size	v_call	j_call	cdr3_aa	cdr3_nt
TRBD1	.	TRBV6-5	TRBJ2-5	CASRGDRFYQETQYF	TGTGCCAGCAGGGGGGACAGATTCTACCAAGAGACCCAGTACTTC
TRBD1	.	TRBV12-5	TRBJ1-4	CASGLDRGPNEKLFF	TGTGCTAGTGGTCTGGACAGGGGACCTAATGAAAAACTGTTTTTT
TRBD1	.	TRBV7-8	TRBJ2-4	CASSNDRGHIQYF	TGTGCCAGCAGCAACGACAGGGGACACATTCAGTACTTC
.	few	TRBV4-3	TRBJ1-5	CASSQVGTSNQPQHF	TGCGCCAGCAGCCAAGTGGGGACAAGCAATCAGCCCCAGCATTTT
TRBD2	.	TRBV11-2	TRBJ2-3	CASSQRLAGDRDTQYF	TGTGCCAGCAGCCAACGACTAGCGGGAGATCGAGATACGCAGTATTTT
.	.	TRBV5-1	TRBJ2-7	CASSLGQGVYEQYF	TGCGCCAGCAGCTTGGGTCAGGGTGTCTACGAGCAGTACTTC
.	.	TRBV27	TRBJ1-4	CASSFLGQPEKLFF	TGTGCCAGCAGTTTCTTAGGACAGCCAGAAAAACTGTTTTTT
TRBD1	few	TRBV9	TRBJ1-1	CASSATLGTAQAFF	TGTGCCAGCAGCGCAACGCTGGGGACAGCCCAAGCTTTCTTT
.	.	TRBV28	TRBJ1-4	CASSLEGLGKLFF	TGTGCCAGCAGTTTGGAGGGTTTGGGAAAACTGTTTTTT
TRBD2	.	TRBV7-2	TRBJ2-5	CASSLGSGSVETQYF	TGTGCCAGCAGCTTGGGTAGCGGGAGCGTGGAGACCCAGTACTTC
.	.	TRBV7-9	TRBJ2-1	CASSSPLRVDVRNEQFF	TGTGCCAGCAGCTCCCCTCTGCGGGTCGACGTACGTAATGAGCAGTTCTTC
TRBD2	.	TRBV7-3	TRBJ2-1	CASSLGGIAGDNEQFF	TGTGCCAGCAGCTTAGGGGGGATAGCGGGGGATAATGAGCAGTTCTTC
.	.	TRBV7-9	TRBJ2-7	CASSPGVGTGVDEQYF	TGTGCCAGCAGCCCGGGGGTCGGAACAGGGGTGGACGAGCAGTACTTC
.	.	TRBV7-2	TRBJ2-1	CASRLDLHNEQFF	TGTGCCAGCCGCCTGGACTTACACAATGAGCAGTTCTTC
TRBD1	few	TRBV2	TRBJ2-1	CASSPTGVNEQFF	TGTGCCAGCAGTCCGACAGGGGTCAATGAGCAGTTCTTC
.	.	TRBV6-5	TRBJ1-3	CASTRAGKGNTIYF	TGTGCCAGCACCCGGGCGGGGAAGGGAAACACCATATATTTT
TRBD1	.	TRBV7-9	TRBJ2-1	CASSFIGQGDNEQFF	TGTGCCAGCAGCTTCATAGGACAGGGGGACAATGAGCAGTTCTTC
TRBD2	.	TRBV10-3	TRBJ2-7	CAISRLAGSSGQYF	TGTGCCATCAGCCGACTAGCGGGGTCGTCGGGGCAGTACTTC
.	.	TRBV28	TRBJ2-3	CASSSTGQHEDTQYF	TGTGCCAGCAGTTCCACTGGACAGCACGAAGATACGCAGTATTTT
.	few	TRBV4-1	TRBJ2-7	CASSRGQTPGEQYF	TGCGCCAGCAGCAGAGGACAGACTCCTGGCGAGCAGTACTTC
.	once	TRBV4-3	TRBJ2-3	CASSQETLDTQYF	TGCGCCAGCAGCCAAGAGACTCTAGATACGCAGTATTTT
.	.	TRBV27	TRBJ1-5	CASSQVSGGQPQHF	TGTGCCAGCAGTCAAGTCTCCGGTGGTCAGCCCCAGCATTTT
.	.	TRBV11-3	TRBJ2-2	CASSDWTEGPGELFF	TGTGCCAGCAGCGACTGGACAGAAGGACCCGGGGAGCTGTTTTTT
.	.	TRBV6-4	TRBJ2-3	CASSPTREGRETDTQYF	TGTGCCAGCAGTCCTACGAGAGAGGGCCGAGAAACAGATACGCAGTATTTT
TRBD1	.	TRBV28	TRBJ2-7	CASSDPQGAYEQYF	TGTGCCAGCAGTGACCCACAGGGGGCCTACGAGCAGTACTTC
.	.	TRBV6-6	TRBJ1-4	CASRLGWGGGKLFF	TGTGCCAGCAGACTAGGCTGGGGAGGGGGAAAACTGTTTTTT
TRBD1	once	TRBV2	TRBJ2-5	CASSGGTGNQETQYF	TGTGCCAGCAGTGGGGGGACAGGGAACCAAGAGACCCAGTACTTC
.	few	TRBV14	TRBJ1-2	CASSQALTLDSYGYTF	TGTGCCAGCAGCCAAGCTTTAACACTGGACAGCTATGGCTACACCTTC
.	.	TRBV7-2	TRBJ2-1	CASSLQKAGEQFF	TGTGCCAGCAGCTTGCAGAAAGCGGGTGAGCAGTTCTTC
TRBD2	.	TRBV7-2	TRBJ2-1	CASSSPFSGGEYNEQFF	TGTGCCAGCAGCTCCCCCTTTAGCGGGGGGGAATACAATGAGCAGTTCTTC
.	.	TRBV7-6	TRBJ1-6	CASSSLTGRDNSPLHF	TGTGCCAGCAGCTCGCTAACAGGACGAGATAATTCACCCCTCCACTTT
TRBD1	few	TRBV4-3	TRBJ1-1	CASSQDYRGYAEAFF	TGCGCCAGCAGCCAAGATTACAGGGGGTACGCTGAAGCTTTCTTT
TRBD1	.	TRBV10-3	TRBJ1-3	CAISAGTGAGNTIYF	TGTGCCATCAGCGCCGGGACAGGGGCTGGAAACACCATATATTTT
.	.	TRBV6-1	TRBJ2-5	CASSGRDSQETQYF	TGTGCCAGCAGTGGGAGAGACAGCCAAGAGACCCAGTACTTC
.	.	TRBV18	TRBJ2-7	CASSPSGDYEQYF	TGTGCCAGCTCACCTTCCGGGGACTACGAGCAGTACTTC
TRBD1	.	TRBV2	TRBJ1-1	CASSETGQGNTEAFF	TGTGCCAGCAGTGAGACGGGACAGGGGAACACTGAAGCTTTCTTT
TRBD1	.	TRBV5-1	TRBJ1-1	CASSLRTGRMDTEAFF	TGCGCCAGCAGCCTAAGGACAGGGAGGATGGACACTGAAGCTTTCTTT
.	once	TRBV6-5	TRBJ2-7	CASSSPSDSYEQYF	TGTGCCAGCAGTTCCCCTAGCGACTCCTACGAGCAGTACTTC
TRBD1	.	TRBV10-3	TRBJ2-1	CAISDNRDSNEQFF	TGTGCCATCAGTGACAACCGGGACAGCAATGAGCAGTTCTTC
.	few	TRBV7-3	TRBJ2-3	CASSLSGAVLDTQYF	TGTGCCAGCAGCTTAAGTGGGGCAGTATTGGATACGCAGTATTTT
TRBD1	.	TRBV27	TRBJ2-1	CASRAGQGWWNSYNEQFF	TGTGCCAGCAGGGCGGGACAGGGGTGGTGGAACTCCTACAATGAGCAGTTCTTC
.	.	TRBV29-1	TRBJ1-5	CSVAGTTDNQPQHF	TGCAGCGTTGCCGGGACAACCGACAATCAGCCCCAGCATTTT
TRBD1	.	TRBV18	TRBJ2-5	CASSPAPGGQETQYF	TGTGCCAGCTCACCCGCCCCAGGGGGCCAGGAGACCCAGTACTTC
.	.	TRBV14	TRBJ2-7	CASSPTYYEQYF	TGTGCCAGCAGCCCTACTTACTACGAGCAGTACTTC
TRBD1	once	TRBV4-1	TRBJ2-3	CASTTRQGDTDTQYF	TGCGCCAGCACCACTAGACAGGGTGACACAGATACGCAGTATTTT
.	.	TRBV5-1	TRBJ2-5	CASSPVPGSEETQYF	TGCGCCAGCAGCCCCGTGCCGGGGTCGGAGGAGACCCAGTACTTC
.	.	TRBV5-5	TRBJ2-1	CASSLAGTPKRFF	TGTGCCAGCAGCTTGGCTGGGACACCAAAACGGTTCTTC
.	.	TRBV5-8	TRBJ2-2	CASFLRGGPSTGELFF	TGTGCCAGCTTCCTGAGGGGGGGACCGAGCACCGGGGAGCTGTTTTTT
.	.	TRBV18	TRBJ2-7	CARSWDTVYEQYF	TGTGCCAGAAGTTGGGACACTGTCTACGAGCAGTACTTC
.	.	TRBV4-1	TRBJ2-3	CASSQGGWQGPDRQYF	TGCGCCAGCAGCCAAGGTGGTTGGCAGGGCCCGGATCGGCAGTATTTT
.	.	TRBV30	TRBJ1-1	CAWSPEGTEAFF	TGTGCCTGGAGTCCGGAGGGGACTGAAGCTTTCTTT
.	.	TRBV25-1	TRBJ2-3	CASSPLGISTDTQYF	TGTGCCAGCAGTCCACTCGGGATCAGCACAGATACGCAGTATTTT
.	few	TRBV7-2	TRBJ1-1	CASSLAVGVNTEAFF	TGTGCCAGCAGCTTAGCAGTAGGGGTGAACACTGAAGCTTTCTTT
.	once	TRBV10-3	TRBJ2-1	CATEGEGSYNEQFF	TGTGCCACCGAGGGTGAGGGCTCCTACAATGAGCAGTTCTTC
.	.	TRBV29-1	TRBJ1-5	CSVVSGGNQPQHF	TGCAGCGTTGTGTCCGGGGGCAATCAGCCCCAGCATTTT
.	.	TRBV6-1	TRBJ2-3	CASRGVVEDTQYF	TGTGCCAGCAGAGGGGTAGTAGAAGATACGCAGTATTTT
TRBD1	.	TRBV19	TRBJ1-3	CASSITGAGNTIYF	TGTGCCAGTAGTATCACAGGGGCTGGAAACACCATATATTTT
.	.	TRBV2	TRBJ1-1	CASSPTALNTEAFF	TGTGCCAGCAGTCCTACAGCTCTGAACACTGAAGCTTTCTTT
.	once	TRBV5-5	TRBJ1-5	CASSLAGFPYSNQPQHF	TGTGCCAGCAGCTTGGCCGGGTTCCCTTATAGCAATCAGCCCCAGCATTTT
TRBD1	.	TRBV28	TRBJ1-6	CASTTGQGDSPLHF	TGTGCCAGCACCACGGGACAGGGGGATTCACCCCTCCACTTT